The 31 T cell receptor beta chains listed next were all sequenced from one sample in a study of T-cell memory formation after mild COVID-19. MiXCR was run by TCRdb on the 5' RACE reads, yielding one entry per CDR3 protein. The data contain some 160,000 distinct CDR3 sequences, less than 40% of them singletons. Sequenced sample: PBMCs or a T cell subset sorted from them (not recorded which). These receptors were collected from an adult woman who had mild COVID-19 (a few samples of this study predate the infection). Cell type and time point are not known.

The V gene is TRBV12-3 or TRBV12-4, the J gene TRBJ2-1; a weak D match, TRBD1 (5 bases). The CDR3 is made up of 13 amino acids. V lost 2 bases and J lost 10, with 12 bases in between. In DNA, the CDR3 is TGTGCCAGCAGTTTAAGCTCGGCAGGGGAGCAGTTCTTC. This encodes CASSLSSAGEQFF.

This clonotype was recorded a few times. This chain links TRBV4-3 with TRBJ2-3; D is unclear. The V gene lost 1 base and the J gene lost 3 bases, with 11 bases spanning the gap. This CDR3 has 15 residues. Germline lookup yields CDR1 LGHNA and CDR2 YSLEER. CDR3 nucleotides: TGCGCCAGCAGCCAAGGTGGCGTCGATACAGATACGCAGTATTTT. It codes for CASSQGGVDTDTQYF.

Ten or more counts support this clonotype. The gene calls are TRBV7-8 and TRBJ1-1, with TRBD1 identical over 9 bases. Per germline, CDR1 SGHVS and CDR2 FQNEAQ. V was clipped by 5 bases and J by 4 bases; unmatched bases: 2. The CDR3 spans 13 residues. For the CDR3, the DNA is TGTGCCAGCAGCCTGACAGGGGGCACTGAAGCTTTCTTT. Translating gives CASSLTGGTEAFF. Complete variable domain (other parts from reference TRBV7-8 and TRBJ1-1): GAGVSQSPRYKVAKRGQDVALRCDPISGHVSLFWYQQALGQGPEFLTYFQNEAQLDKSGLPSDRFFAERPEGSVSTLKIQRTQQEDSAVYLCASSLTGGTEAFFGQGTRLTVV.

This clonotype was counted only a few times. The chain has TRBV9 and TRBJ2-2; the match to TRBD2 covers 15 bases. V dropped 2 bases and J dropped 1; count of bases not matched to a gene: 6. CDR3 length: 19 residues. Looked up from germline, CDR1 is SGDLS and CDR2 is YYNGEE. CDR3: CASSVNQGLAGGNTGELFF. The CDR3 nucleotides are TGTGCCAGCAGCGTCAACCAGGGACTAGCGGGAGGGAACACCGGGGAGCTGTTTTTT.

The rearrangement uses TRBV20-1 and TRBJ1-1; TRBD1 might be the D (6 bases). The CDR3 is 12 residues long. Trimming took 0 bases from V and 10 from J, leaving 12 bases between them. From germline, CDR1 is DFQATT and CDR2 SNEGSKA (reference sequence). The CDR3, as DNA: TGCAGTGCTAGAGATGGGGGGGCGATAGCTTTCTTT. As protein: CSARDGGAIAFF.

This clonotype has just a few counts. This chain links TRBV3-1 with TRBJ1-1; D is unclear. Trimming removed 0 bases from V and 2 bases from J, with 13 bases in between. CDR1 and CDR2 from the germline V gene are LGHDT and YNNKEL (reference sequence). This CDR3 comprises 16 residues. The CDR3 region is CASSQDPRQANTEAFF. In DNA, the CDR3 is TGTGCCAGCAGCCAAGATCCACGTCAGGCCAACACTGAAGCTTTCTTT.

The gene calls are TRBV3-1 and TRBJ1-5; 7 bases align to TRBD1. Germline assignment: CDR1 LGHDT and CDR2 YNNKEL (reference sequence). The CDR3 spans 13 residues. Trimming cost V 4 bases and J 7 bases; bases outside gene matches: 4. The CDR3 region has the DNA TGTGCCAGCAGCCGAGGGGACAGACAGCCCCAGCATTTT. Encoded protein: CASSRGDRQPQHF.

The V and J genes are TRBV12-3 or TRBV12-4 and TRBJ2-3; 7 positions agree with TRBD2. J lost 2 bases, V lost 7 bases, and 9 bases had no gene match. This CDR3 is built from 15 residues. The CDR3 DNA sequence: TGTGCCAGCATCCCTCGGGGGGACCTCACAGATACGCAGTATTTT. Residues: CASIPRGDLTDTQYF.

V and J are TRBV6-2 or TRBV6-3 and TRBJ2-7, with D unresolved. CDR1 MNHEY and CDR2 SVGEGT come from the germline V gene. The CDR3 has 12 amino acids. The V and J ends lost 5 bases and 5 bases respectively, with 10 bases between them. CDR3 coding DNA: TGTGCCAGCAGTCCTCCTAGAAACGAGCAGTACTTC. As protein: CASSPPRNEQYF.

The CDR3 coding sequence is TGTGCCAGCAGCTTAGTCAGCAATCAGCCCCAGCATTTT. This codes for CASSLVSNQPQHF. The V and J genes are TRBV11-3 and TRBJ1-5; D not resolved. V lost 1 base, J lost 1 base, and 2 bases lay in between. CDR3 length equals 13 residues. CDR1 is SGHNT and CDR2 is YENEEA in the germline V gene.

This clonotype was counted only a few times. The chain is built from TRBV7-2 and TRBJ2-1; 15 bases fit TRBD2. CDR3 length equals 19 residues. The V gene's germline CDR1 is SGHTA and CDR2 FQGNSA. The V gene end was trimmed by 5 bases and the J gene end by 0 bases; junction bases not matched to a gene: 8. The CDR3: CASSKGLAGGGPSYNEQFF. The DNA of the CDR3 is TGTGCCAGCAGCAAGGGACTAGCGGGAGGTGGGCCCTCCTACAATGAGCAGTTCTTC.

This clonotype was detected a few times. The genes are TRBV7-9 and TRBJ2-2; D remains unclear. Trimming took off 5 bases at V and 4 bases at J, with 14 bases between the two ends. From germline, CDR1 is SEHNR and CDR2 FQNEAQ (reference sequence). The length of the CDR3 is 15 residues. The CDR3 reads CASSTRVAATGELFF. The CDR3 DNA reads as TGTGCCAGCAGCACCCGGGTAGCTGCCACCGGGGAGCTGTTTTTT.

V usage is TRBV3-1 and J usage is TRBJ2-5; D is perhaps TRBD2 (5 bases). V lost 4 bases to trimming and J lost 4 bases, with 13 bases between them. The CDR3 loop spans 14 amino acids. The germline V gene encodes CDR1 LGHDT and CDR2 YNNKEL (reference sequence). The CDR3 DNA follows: TGTGCCAGCAGCCGGGGATATGGAGGAGAGACCCAGTACTTC. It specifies CASSRGYGGETQYF.

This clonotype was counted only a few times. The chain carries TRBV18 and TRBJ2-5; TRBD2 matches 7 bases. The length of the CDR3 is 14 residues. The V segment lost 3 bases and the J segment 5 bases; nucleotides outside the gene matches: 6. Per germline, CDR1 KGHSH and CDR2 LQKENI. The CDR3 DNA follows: TGTGCCAGCTCACCGGGAGGGCCTACGGAGACCCAGTACTTC. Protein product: CASSPGGPTETQYF. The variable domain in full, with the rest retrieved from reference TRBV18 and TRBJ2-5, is NAGVMQNPRHLVRRRGQEARLRCSPMKGHSHVYWYRQLPEEGLKFMVYLQKENIIDESGMPKERFSAEFPKEGPSILRIQQVVRGDSAAYFCASSPGGPTETQYFGPGTRLLVL.

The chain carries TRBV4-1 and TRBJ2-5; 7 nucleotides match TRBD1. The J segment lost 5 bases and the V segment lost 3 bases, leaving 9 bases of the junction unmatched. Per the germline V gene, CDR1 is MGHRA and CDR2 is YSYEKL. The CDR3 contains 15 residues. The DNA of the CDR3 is TGCGCCAGCAGCCAGGGCGACAGGGTAGCGGAGACCCAGTACTTC. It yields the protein CASSQGDRVAETQYF.

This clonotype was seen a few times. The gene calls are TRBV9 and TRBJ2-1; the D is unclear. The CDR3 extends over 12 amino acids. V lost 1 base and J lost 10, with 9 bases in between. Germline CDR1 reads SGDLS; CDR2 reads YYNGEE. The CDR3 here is CASSVNWNEQFF. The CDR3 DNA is TGTGCCAGCAGCGTAAATTGGAACGAGCAGTTCTTC.

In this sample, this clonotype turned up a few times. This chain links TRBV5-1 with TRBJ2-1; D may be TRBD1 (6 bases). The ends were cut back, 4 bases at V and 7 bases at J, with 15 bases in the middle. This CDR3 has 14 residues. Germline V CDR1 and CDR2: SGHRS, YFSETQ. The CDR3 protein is CASSPNTGLNEQFF. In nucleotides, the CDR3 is TGCGCCAGCAGCCCAAATACAGGGTTGAATGAGCAGTTCTTC.

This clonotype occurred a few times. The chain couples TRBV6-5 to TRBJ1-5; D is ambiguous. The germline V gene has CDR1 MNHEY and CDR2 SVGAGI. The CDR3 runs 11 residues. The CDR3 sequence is CAVGNNQPQHF. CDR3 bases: TGTGCAGTGGGGAATAATCAGCCCCAGCATTTT.

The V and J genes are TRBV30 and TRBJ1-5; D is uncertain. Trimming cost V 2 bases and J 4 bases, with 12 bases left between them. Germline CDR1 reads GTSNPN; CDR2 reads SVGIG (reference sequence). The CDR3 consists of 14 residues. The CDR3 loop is CAWSTGTGNQPQHF. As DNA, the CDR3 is TGTGCCTGGAGTACTGGAACGGGTAATCAGCCCCAGCATTTT.

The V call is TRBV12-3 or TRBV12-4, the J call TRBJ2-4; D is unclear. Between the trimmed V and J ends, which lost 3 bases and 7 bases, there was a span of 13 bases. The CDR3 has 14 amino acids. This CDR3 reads CASSFYPTGNIQYF. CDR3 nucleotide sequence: TGTGCCAGCAGTTTTTATCCGACTGGGAACATTCAGTACTTC.

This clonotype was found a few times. The CDR3 DNA follows: TGTGCCAGCAGCCATGGGACGGCCTACGAGCAGTACTTC. Encoded protein: CASSHGTAYEQYF. This rearrangement joins TRBV12-3 or TRBV12-4 to TRBJ2-7; TRBD1 or TRBD2 may be the D gene (5 bases each). V gave up 6 bases and J gave up 2 bases, with 11 bases separating them. This CDR3 contains 13 residues.

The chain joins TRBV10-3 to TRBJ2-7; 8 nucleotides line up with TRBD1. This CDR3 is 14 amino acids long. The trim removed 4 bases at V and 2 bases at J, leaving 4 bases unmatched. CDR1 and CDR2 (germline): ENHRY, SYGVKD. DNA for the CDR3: TGTGCCATCAGTGGGGAACAGGGGGCCTACGAGCAGTACTTC. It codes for CAISGEQGAYEQYF.

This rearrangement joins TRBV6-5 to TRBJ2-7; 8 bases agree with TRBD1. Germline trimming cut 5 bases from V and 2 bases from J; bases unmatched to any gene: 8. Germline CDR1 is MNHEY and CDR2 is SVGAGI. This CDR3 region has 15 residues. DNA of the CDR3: TGTGCCAGCAGTCCCGGACAGGGTACTACCTACGAGCAGTACTTC. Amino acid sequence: CASSPGQGTTYEQYF.

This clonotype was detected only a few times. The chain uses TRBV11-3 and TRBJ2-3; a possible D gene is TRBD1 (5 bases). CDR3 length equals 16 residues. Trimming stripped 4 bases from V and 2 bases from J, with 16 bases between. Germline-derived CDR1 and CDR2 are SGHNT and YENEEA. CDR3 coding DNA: TGTGCCAGCAGCTACTCCACAGGAATTGCCACAGATACGCAGTATTTT. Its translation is CASSYSTGIATDTQYF.

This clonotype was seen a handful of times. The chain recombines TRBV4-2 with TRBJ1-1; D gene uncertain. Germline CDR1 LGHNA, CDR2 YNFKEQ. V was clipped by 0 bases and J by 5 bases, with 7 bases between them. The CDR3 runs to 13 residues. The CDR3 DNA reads TGTGCCAGCAGCCAAGAGGGAGGAACTGAAGCTTTCTTT. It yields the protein CASSQEGGTEAFF.

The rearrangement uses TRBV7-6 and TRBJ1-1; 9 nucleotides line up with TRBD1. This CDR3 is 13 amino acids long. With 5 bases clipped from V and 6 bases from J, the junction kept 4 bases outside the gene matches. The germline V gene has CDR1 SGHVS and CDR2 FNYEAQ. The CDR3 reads CASSPRDRAEAFF. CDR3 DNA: TGTGCCAGCAGCCCCCGGGACAGGGCTGAAGCTTTCTTT.

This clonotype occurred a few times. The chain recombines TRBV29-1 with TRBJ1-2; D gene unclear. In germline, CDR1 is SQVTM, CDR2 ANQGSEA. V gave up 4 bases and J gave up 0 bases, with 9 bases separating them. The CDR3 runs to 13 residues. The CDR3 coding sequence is TGCAGCGTTGTGGTCGGATCTAACTATGGCTACACCTTC. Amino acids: CSVVVGSNYGYTF.

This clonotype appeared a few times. The chain's CDR3 is CASSLETRGSYEQYF. As DNA, the CDR3 is TGTGCCAGCAGCTTAGAGACTAGGGGATCCTACGAGCAGTACTTC. The V and J genes are TRBV7-2 and TRBJ2-7, with D tentatively TRBD2 (6 bases). The length of the CDR3 is 15 residues. Germline values: CDR1 SGHTA, CDR2 FQGNSA. The V gene lost 1 base and the J gene lost 1 base, with 11 bases spanning the gap.

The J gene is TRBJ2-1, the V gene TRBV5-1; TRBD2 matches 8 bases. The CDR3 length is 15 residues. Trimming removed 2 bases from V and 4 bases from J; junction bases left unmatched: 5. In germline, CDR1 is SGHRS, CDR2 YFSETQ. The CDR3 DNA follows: TGCGCCAGCAGCTTAGCGGGAGAGGCGTACAATGAGCAGTTCTTC. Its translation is CASSLAGEAYNEQFF.

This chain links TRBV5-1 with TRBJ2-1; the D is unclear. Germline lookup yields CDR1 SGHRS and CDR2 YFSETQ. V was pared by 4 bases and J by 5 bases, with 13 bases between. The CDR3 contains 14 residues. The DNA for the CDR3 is TGCGCCAGCAGCCCCAACAGTGAAAACAATGAGCAGTTCTTC. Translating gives CASSPNSENNEQFF.

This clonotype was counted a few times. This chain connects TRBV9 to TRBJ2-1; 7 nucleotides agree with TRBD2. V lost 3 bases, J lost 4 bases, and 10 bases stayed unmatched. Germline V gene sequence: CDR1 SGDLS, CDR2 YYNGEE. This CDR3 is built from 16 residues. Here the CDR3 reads CASSGPELALYNEQFF. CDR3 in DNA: TGTGCCAGCAGCGGTCCGGAACTAGCGCTGTACAATGAGCAGTTCTTC.